This T cell receptor beta chain was recorded in a study of Ad26.COV2.S vaccination and SARS-CoV-2 variants. V lost 3 bases, J lost 0 bases, and 9 bases lay in between. The CDR3 length is 15 residues. Germline CDR1 MRHNA, CDR2 SNTAGT. The table came from immunoSEQ multiplex PCR; TCRdb's copy has only in-frame clones and leaves some out. This sample has just over 350,000 clones, with roughly 81% found just once. Regarding treatment: 15 to 20 received Ad26.COV2.S at low or high dose, single or two shots; roughly 5 received placebo; per-sample allocation not given. Sampling happened 63 days after the first vaccine or placebo injection.

The receptor comes from a person aged 18-65 years who received the Ad26.COV2.S COVID-19 vaccine or a placebo. This chain joins TRBV6-4 and TRBJ2-1; possibly TRBD1 for D (6 bases). The source material was peripheral blood, sampled in a trial of Ad26.COV2.S vaccine versus placebo. CDR3 region: CASSEQGFSYNEQFF. The DNA for the CDR3 is TGTGCCAGCAGTGAACAGGGATTCTCCTACAATGAGCAGTTCTTC.